Following are 20 T cell receptor beta chains from one sample sequenced in a study of T cell changes during pregnancy in multiple sclerosis. TCRdb's table, derived via immunoSEQ multiplex PCR, lists solely in-frame clones and lacks some. The data show 50,000 or so clones, 94% seen once. The sequencing used CD4+ T cells from peripheral blood mononuclear cells, collected in the second trimester of pregnancy. Receptors originate from a female donor with multiple sclerosis, enrolled in a pregnancy study.

The chain is built from TRBV4-2 and TRBJ2-4, with TRBD1 matching 9 bases. The junction had 7 bases not matched to a gene; V was cut back by 6 bases and J by 4 bases. The CDR3 spans 15 residues. The V gene's germline CDR1 is LGHNA and CDR2 YNFKEQ. The CDR3 protein is CASRESGTGKNIQYF. Here the CDR3 DNA reads TGTGCCAGCAGGGAATCCGGGACAGGGAAAAACATTCAGTACTTC.

The chain employs TRBV6-1 and TRBJ2-7; 9 bases are a match to TRBD1. Germline V CDR1 and CDR2: MNHNS, SASEGT. Trimming removed 3 bases from V and 0 bases from J; junction bases left unmatched: 6. The CDR3 has 16 amino acids. In DNA form, the CDR3 reads TGTGCCAGCAGTGACAAGGGGGACAGGGTCTCCTACGAGCAGTACTTC. This gives the protein CASSDKGDRVSYEQYF.

V is TRBV7-9 and J is TRBJ2-3; possible D gene TRBD2, 5 bases. Trimming took off 1 base at V and 2 bases at J, with 13 bases between the two ends. This CDR3 comprises 16 residues. CDR1 is SEHNR, CDR2 FQNEAQ, per germline (reference sequence). CDR3 loop: CASSLVSGVPTDTQYF. The CDR3 nucleotides are TGTGCCAGCAGCTTAGTCTCCGGGGTGCCCACAGATACGCAGTATTTT. The full variable domain, rest sourced from reference TRBV7-9 and TRBJ2-3, is DTGVSQNPRHKITKRGQNVTFRCDPISEHNRLYWYRQTLGQGPEFLTYFQNEAQLEKSRLLSDRFSAERPKGSFSTLEIQRTEQGDSAMYLCASSLVSGVPTDTQYFGPGTRLTVL.

V and J are TRBV10-3 and TRBJ1-5; D is possibly TRBD1 (6 bases). CDR3 length: 16 residues. Germline CDR1 is ENHRY and CDR2 is SYGVKD. V was shortened by 0 bases and J by 5 bases, with 14 bases between the two germline ends. The CDR3 bases are TGTGCCATCAGTGAGTCGAATCCAGGGGTCGATCAGCCCCAGCATTTT. This gives the protein CAISESNPGVDQPQHF.

CDR3 DNA: TGTGCCAGCGGAACACCGACAGGGGCAGGAAACACCATATATTTT. As protein: CASGTPTGAGNTIYF. This chain links TRBV7-2 with TRBJ1-3, with 8 bases identical to TRBD1. Germline values: CDR1 SGHTA, CDR2 FQGNSA. The ends lost 8 bases at V and 4 bases at J; junction bases unmatched: 10. CDR3 length equals 15 residues. The full variable domain, its missing parts supplied by reference TRBV7-2 and TRBJ1-3, is GAGVSQSPSNKVTEKGKDVELRCDPISGHTALYWYRQSLGQGLEFLIYFQGNSAPDKSGLPSDRFSAERTGGSVSTLTIQRTQQEDSAVYLCASGTPTGAGNTIYFGEGSWLTVV.

This chain joins TRBV11-3 and TRBJ2-3, with D possibly TRBD2 on 5 matching bases. V was trimmed by 8 bases and J by 6 bases, leaving 6 bases between them. The CDR3 length is 10 residues. Germline V gives CDR1 SGHNT, CDR2 YENEEA. CDR3 nucleotide sequence: TGTGCCAGCGGGGAGGATACGCAGTATTTT. Its translation is CASGEDTQYF.

The rearrangement joins TRBV7-2 to TRBJ2-1; 7 bases line up with TRBD1. There are 15 residues in the CDR3. V was pared by 11 bases and J by 6 bases, with 16 bases of the junction left unmatched. CDR1 is SGHTA, CDR2 FQGNSA, per germline. The CDR3 spells CAGGEGTALRNEQFF. The CDR3 DNA reads TGTGCCGGGGGCGAGGGGACAGCACTTCGCAATGAGCAGTTCTTC.

The chain employs TRBV27 and TRBJ2-1; D unclear. In germline, CDR1 is MNHEY, CDR2 SMNVEV (reference sequence). The CDR3 spans 14 residues. V was trimmed by 6 bases and J by 3 bases, leaving 12 bases between them. CDR3 residues: CASRPRRFYNEQFF. CDR3 sequence (DNA): TGTGCCAGCAGGCCTCGCAGGTTCTACAATGAGCAGTTCTTC.

The rearrangement uses TRBV4-3 and TRBJ2-6; D uncertain. Trimming cost V 0 bases and J 1 base, with 4 bases left between them. Germline-derived CDR1 and CDR2 are LGHNA and YSLEER. The CDR3 length is 15 residues. CDR3 sequence reads: CASSQDPSGANVLTF. Here the CDR3 DNA reads TGCGCCAGCAGCCAAGATCCTTCTGGGGCCAACGTCCTGACTTTC.

The V call is TRBV7-8, the J call TRBJ1-1, with 7 bases matching TRBD1. The CDR3 totals 12 residues. With 7 bases clipped from V and 7 bases from J, the junction kept 6 bases outside the gene matches. Germline V gives CDR1 SGHVS, CDR2 FQNEAQ. The CDR3 nucleotides are TGTGCCAGCACCAAGGGGGCGGGTGAAGCTTTCTTT. Translation gives CASTKGAGEAFF.

The J gene is TRBJ2-7, the V gene TRBV10-2, with D perhaps TRBD2 (7 bases). Trimming removed 3 bases from V and 2 bases from J, with 17 bases in between. Per the germline V gene, CDR1 is WSHSY and CDR2 is SAAADI. This CDR3 is 16 amino acids long. The CDR3 is CASSEGGGLVTYEQYF. In DNA, the CDR3 is TGCGCCAGCAGTGAAGGGGGGGGGCTTGTTACCTACGAGCAGTACTTC.

The V gene is TRBV6-5, the J gene TRBJ2-5; D is perhaps TRBD1 (5 bases). In germline, CDR1 is MNHEY, CDR2 SVGAGI. This CDR3 has 13 amino acids. Trimming removed 2 bases from V and 6 bases from J, with 10 bases in between. This chain's CDR3 is CASSYPQGKTQYF. The CDR3 DNA reads as TGTGCCAGCAGTTACCCGCAGGGCAAGACCCAGTACTTC.

V usage is TRBV9 and J usage is TRBJ1-6, with D maybe TRBD1 (5 bases). CDR1 is SGDLS and CDR2 is YYNGEE in the germline V gene. V lost 2 bases to trimming and J lost 6 bases, with 15 bases between them. The CDR3 has 16 residues. Written as DNA, the CDR3 is TGTGCCAGCAGCGTCAGGCCCTCGACAGCTAATTCACCCCTCCACTTT. Amino acids: CASSVRPSTANSPLHF.

The rearrangement joins TRBV9 to TRBJ2-2, with D possibly matching TRBD1 (5 bases). The germline gives CDR1 SGDLS, CDR2 YYNGEE. This CDR3 is 14 amino acids long. V was cut by 0 bases and J by 3 bases, with 6 bases left in between. CDR3 sequence reads: CASSVGQYTGELFF. The CDR3 DNA follows: TGTGCCAGCAGCGTAGGACAGTACACCGGGGAGCTGTTTTTT.

This clone was counted a single time. The rearrangement uses TRBV5-1 and TRBJ2-6; D is unresolved. The germline V gene has CDR1 SGHRS and CDR2 YFSETQ. Trimming removed 0 bases at V and 2 bases at J, with 6 bases between. CDR3 length equals 15 residues. CDR3 sequence: CASSLGSTGANVLTF. The DNA for the CDR3 is TGCGCCAGCAGCTTGGGGAGCACTGGGGCCAACGTCCTGACTTTC. The full variable domain, its missing parts supplied by reference TRBV5-1 and TRBJ2-6, is KAGVTQTPRYLIKTRGQQVTLSCSPISGHRSVSWYQQTPGQGLQFLFEYFSETQRNKGNFPGRFSGRQFSNSRSEMNVSTLELGDSALYLCASSLGSTGANVLTFGAGSRLTVL.

The CDR3 sequence: CATSRGGQLNEKLFF. The DNA of the CDR3 is TGTGCCACCAGCAGAGGGGGACAGCTCAATGAAAAACTGTTTTTT. This sequence joins TRBV15 and TRBJ1-4; 7 bases agree with TRBD1. Trimming cost V 1 base and J 5 bases; bases outside gene matches: 4. CDR1 and CDR2 from the germline V gene are LNHNV and YYDKDF (reference sequence). This CDR3 has 15 amino acids.

The chain is built from TRBV7-2 and TRBJ2-5; 9 nucleotides match TRBD2. V gave up 1 base and J gave up 4 bases; unmatched junction bases: 13. Germline CDR1 reads SGHTA; CDR2 reads FQGNSA. The length of the CDR3 is 18 residues. CDR3 DNA sequence: TGTGCCAGCAGCTTAGGGGCGTTGGCGGGGGGGCGGGGAGAGACCCAGTACTTC. It codes for CASSLGALAGGRGETQYF.

The chain combines TRBV4-3 with TRBJ2-7; D is perhaps TRBD1 (6 bases). The germline V and J ends were trimmed by 4 bases and 0 bases, with 13 bases remaining between them. CDR3 length: 15 amino acids. CDR1 LGHNA and CDR2 YSLEER come from the germline V gene. CDR3 DNA sequence: TGCGCCAGCAGCCGGACAGTCTTCAGCTCCTACGAGCAGTACTTC. Residues: CASSRTVFSSYEQYF.

The V call is TRBV9, the J call TRBJ2-7; D is possibly TRBD2 (6 bases). V gave up 2 bases and J gave up 2 bases, with 8 bases separating them. The germline V gene encodes CDR1 SGDLS and CDR2 YYNGEE. CDR3 size: 13 residues. This CDR3 reads CASSVGGPYEQYF. The CDR3, as DNA: TGTGCCAGCAGCGTGGGGGGACCCTACGAGCAGTACTTC.

The rearrangement uses TRBV2 and TRBJ1-5, with D perhaps matching TRBD1 (6 bases). CDR1 and CDR2 from the germline V gene are SNHLY and FYNNEI. This CDR3 has 15 residues. Trimming took off 3 bases at V and 4 bases at J, with 13 bases between the two ends. The CDR3, as DNA: TGTGCCAGCAGTGACAGGGGTCTTACTAATCAGCCCCAGCATTTT. Amino acid sequence: CASSDRGLTNQPQHF.